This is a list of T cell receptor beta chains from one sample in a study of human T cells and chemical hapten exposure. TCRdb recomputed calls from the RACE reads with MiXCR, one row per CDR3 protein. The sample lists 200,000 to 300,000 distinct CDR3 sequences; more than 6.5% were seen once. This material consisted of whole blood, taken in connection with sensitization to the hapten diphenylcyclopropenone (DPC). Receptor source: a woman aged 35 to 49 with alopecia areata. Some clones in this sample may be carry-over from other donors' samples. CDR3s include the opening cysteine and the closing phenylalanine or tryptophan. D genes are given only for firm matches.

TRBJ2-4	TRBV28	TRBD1	CASSPWTGLAKNIQYF
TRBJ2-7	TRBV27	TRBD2	CASGKRGTSGSAAYEQYF
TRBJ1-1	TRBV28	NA	CASSLGQGRRTEAFF
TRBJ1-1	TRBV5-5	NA	CASSSIQGNTEAFF
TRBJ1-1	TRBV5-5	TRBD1	CASSSQTGATEAFF
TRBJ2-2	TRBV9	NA	CASSVENRVTGELFF
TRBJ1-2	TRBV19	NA	CASSSTGKDYGYTF
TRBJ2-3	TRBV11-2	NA	CASSLTIAVITDTQYF
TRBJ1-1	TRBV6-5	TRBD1	CASSFGQGVTEAFF
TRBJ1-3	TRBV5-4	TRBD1	CASSLAPGQGGNTIYF
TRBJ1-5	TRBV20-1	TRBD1	CSASTDREYQPQHF
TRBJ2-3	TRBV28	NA	CASSVKADTQYF
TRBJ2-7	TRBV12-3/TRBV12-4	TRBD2	CASSFMGTSGRDEQYF
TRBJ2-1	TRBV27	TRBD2	CASSSHTSGSVDEQFF
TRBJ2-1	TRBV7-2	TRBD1	CASSSPGTGYNEQFF
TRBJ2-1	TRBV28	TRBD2	CASSFALANNEQFF
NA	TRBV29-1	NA	CSVASRSYEQFF
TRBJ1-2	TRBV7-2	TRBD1	CASSLGTGFHYGYTF
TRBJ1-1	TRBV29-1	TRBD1	CSAQGQMLNTEAFF
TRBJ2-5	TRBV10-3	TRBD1	CAISVTGTGSGTQYF
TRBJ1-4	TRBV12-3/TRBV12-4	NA	CASSSRGPKLFF
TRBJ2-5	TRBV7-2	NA	CASSPGRVQETQYF
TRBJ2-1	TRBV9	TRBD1	CASSVGRNRGSMDNEQFF
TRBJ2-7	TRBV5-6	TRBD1	CASSWDSEQYF
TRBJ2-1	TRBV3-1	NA	CASSQGLLQEEQFF
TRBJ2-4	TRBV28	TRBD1	CASSSLTGAHPRAQYF
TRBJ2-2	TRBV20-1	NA	CSARAAGELFF
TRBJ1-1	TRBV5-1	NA	CASSGPGTKDTEAFF
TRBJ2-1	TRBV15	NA	CATSRDEGVRVNEQFF
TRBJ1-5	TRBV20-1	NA	CSASIVTGNQPQHF
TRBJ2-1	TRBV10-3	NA	CAISPGESSYNEQFF
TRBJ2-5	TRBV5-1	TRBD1	CASSPGQGGETQYF
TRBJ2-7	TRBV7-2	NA	CASAEAWASGEQYF
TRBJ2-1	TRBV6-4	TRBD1	CASSDSGTGEDEQFF
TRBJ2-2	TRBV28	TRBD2	CASSAERREGVELFF
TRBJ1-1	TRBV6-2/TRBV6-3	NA	CASSAAGAPNTEAFF
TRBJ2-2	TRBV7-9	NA	CASSPQGPGELFF
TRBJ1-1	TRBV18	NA	CASLRSRGMNTEAFF
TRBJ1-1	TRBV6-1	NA	CASRGFDTEAFF
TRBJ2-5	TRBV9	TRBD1	CASSVEGRGSQETQYF
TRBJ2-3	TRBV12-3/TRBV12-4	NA	CASSFRESRTDTQYF
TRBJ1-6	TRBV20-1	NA	CSSGGYGSPLHF
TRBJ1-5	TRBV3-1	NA	CASSLRGFEPQHF
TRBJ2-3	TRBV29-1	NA	CSVVGTGGGTQYF
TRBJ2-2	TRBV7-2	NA	CASSLDQPLTGELFF
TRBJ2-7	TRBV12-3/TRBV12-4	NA	CASSYYERISSYEQYF
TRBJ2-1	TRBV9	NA	CASSVEDLADLSYNEQFF
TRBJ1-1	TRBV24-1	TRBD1	CATQGGQEYTEAFF
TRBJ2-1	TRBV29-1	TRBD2	CSVRGLAPNEQFF
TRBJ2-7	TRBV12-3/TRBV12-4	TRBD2	CASTTSGPYEQYF
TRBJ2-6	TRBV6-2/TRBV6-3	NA	CASSYIGTPGANVLTF
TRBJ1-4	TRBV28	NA	CASTPKGVEKLFF
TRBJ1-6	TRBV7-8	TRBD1	CASSFLTGDAGNSPLHF
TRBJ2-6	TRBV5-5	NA	CASSLLVTAKISGANVLTF
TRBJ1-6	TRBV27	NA	CASSTRQAAPLHF
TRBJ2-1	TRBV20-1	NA	CSAGPYQFF